This T cell receptor beta chain was identified during a study of blood T cells in healthy people across ages. Study-level results: Significant beta diversity loss was already apparent by age about 39, declining roughly linearly. The authors considered diversity estimates from one million T cells to be underestimates. Since the PBMCs were unsorted, naive and antigen-experienced cells could not be conclusively compared.

CDR1 and CDR2 (germline): DFQATT, SNEGSKA (reference sequence). Trimming removed 5 bases at V and 6 bases at J, with 11 bases between. This CDR3 is built from 12 residues. Primers used in a second PCR of about 6 to 12 cycles were a sample-barcoded 5' primer and a J-beta primer mix. A minimum of 2.5 million CDR3-containing paired-end reads was obtained for each sample. Each CDR3 protein is one row after TCRdb ran MiXCR on the 5' RACE reads. The sample lists 1.5 million to 2 million distinct CDR3 sequences, about 31% occurring once. Concerning this clonotype itself: The antigen remains unidentified.

The sequenced sample was blood. The sequence was obtained from a woman aged 25 to 39 in good health. The V call is TRBV20-1, the J call TRBJ1-5; perhaps TRBD1 as D (6 bases). The CDR3: CSAYREVQPQHF. For the CDR3, the DNA is TGCAGTGCTTACAGGGAGGTTCAGCCCCAGCATTTT.